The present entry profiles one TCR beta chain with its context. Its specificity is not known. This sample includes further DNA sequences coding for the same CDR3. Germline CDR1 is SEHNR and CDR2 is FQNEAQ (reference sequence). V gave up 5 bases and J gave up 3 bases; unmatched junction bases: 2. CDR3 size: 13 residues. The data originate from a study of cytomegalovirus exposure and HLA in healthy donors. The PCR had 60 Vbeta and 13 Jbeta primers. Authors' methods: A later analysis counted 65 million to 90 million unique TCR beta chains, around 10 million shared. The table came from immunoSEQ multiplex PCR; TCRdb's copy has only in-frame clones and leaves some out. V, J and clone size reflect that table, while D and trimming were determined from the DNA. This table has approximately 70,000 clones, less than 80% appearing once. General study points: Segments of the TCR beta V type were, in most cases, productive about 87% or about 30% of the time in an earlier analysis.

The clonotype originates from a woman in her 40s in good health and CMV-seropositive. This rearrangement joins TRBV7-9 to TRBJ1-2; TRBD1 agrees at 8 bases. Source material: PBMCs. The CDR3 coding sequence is TGTGCCAGCAGCCCACAGGGGGACTATGGCTACACCTTC. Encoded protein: CASSPQGDYGYTF. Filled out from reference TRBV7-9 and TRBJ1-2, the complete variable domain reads DTGVSQNPRHKITKRGQNVTFRCDPISEHNRLYWYRQTLGQGPEFLTYFQNEAQLEKSRLLSDRFSAERPKGSFSTLEIQRTEQGDSAMYLCASSPQGDYGYTFGSGTRLTVV.